This is a list of T cell receptor beta chains from one sample in a study of T cell changes during pregnancy in multiple sclerosis. TCRdb's copy holds only in-frame clones and misses some; the assay was immunoSEQ multiplex PCR. The sample holds about 73,000 clones, just over 90% seen once. The sequences come from peripheral blood, collected in the second trimester of pregnancy. These receptors were obtained from a female donor in good health, enrolled as a control in a pregnancy study. Each CDR3 is given with its conserved first and last residue. Each record gives: clone size, V gene, D gene, J gene, CDR3 protein, CDR3 DNA. The D gene is left open where the match is weak. The listing skips clone size in some rows; elsewhere it reads once, few, many or a size class.

>-|TRBV19|TRBD1|TRBJ1-2
CASSRPGTENYGYTF
TGTGCCAGTAGCCGTCCCGGGACAGAAAACTATGGCTACACCTTC
>-|TRBV5-6|TRBD1|TRBJ2-4
CASRPPGQGHDPAKNIQYF
TGTGCCAGCAGGCCTCCGGGACAGGGTCACGACCCTGCCAAAAACATTCAGTACTTC
>-|TRBV16|TRBD1|TRBJ1-5
CASSRQGGDQPQHF
TGTGCCAGCAGCCGACAGGGGGGCGATCAGCCCCAGCATTTT
>-|TRBV7-6|-|TRBJ1-6
CASSRRATLSSYNSPLHF
TGTGCCAGCAGCCGTAGAGCAACCCTGAGCTCCTATAATTCACCCCTCCACTTT
>few|TRBV19|-|TRBJ1-1
CASSIGRNTEAFF
TGTGCCAGTAGTATTGGGAGAAACACTGAAGCTTTCTTT
>few|TRBV9|-|TRBJ1-1
CASSPLRGTEAFF
TGTGCCAGCAGCCCTTTAAGGGGTACTGAAGCTTTCTTT
>-|TRBV7-2|-|TRBJ1-2
CASSPRGYGYTF
TGTGCCAGCAGCCCCCGGGGCTATGGCTACACCTTC
>-|TRBV7-2|-|TRBJ1-2
CASSHGVLGGYTF
TGTGCCAGCAGCCACGGTGTGCTAGGTGGCTACACCTTC
>-|TRBV7-8|TRBD2|TRBJ2-7
CASSLGGVTYEQYF
TGTGCCAGCAGCTTGGGGGGGGTCACCTACGAGCAGTACTTC
>-|TRBV10-3|-|TRBJ2-7
CAISEDSYEQYF
TGTGCCATCAGTGAGGACAGCTACGAGCAGTACTTC
>-|TRBV6-1|-|TRBJ1-1
CASRQGIYTEAFF
TGTGCCAGCAGACAGGGTATTTACACTGAAGCTTTCTTT
>-|TRBV14|-|TRBJ1-3
CASSQDPGNTIYF
TGTGCCAGCAGCCAAGATCCAGGAAACACCATATATTTT
>-|TRBV4-3|TRBD2|TRBJ2-3
CASSQLAGGRADTQYF
TGCGCCAGCAGCCAATTAGCGGGGGGGCGGGCAGATACGCAGTATTTT
>-|TRBV6-1|-|TRBJ2-7
CASSEGAGARGYEQYF
TGTGCCAGCAGTGAAGGGGCAGGGGCAAGGGGCTACGAGCAGTACTTC
>-|TRBV20-1|-|TRBJ2-3
CSASRATQYF
TGCAGTGCTAGTCGAGCTACGCAGTATTTT
>-|TRBV18|-|TRBJ1-1
CASSPSGNTEAFF
TGTGCCAGCTCACCATCGGGGAACACTGAAGCTTTCTTT
>-|TRBV15|-|TRBJ1-2
CATSATRAPSYGYTF
TGTGCCACCAGCGCTACCCGTGCTCCGTCCTATGGCTACACCTTC
>-|TRBV30|-|TRBJ1-5
CAWSYTSNQPQHF
TGTGCCTGGAGTTATACAAGTAATCAGCCCCAGCATTTT
>-|TRBV28|TRBD2|TRBJ2-5
CASRERGEHQTQYF
TGTGCCAGCAGGGAGCGGGGGGAGCATCAGACCCAGTACTTC
>-|TRBV2|-|TRBJ1-2
CASSKDSYGYTF
TGTGCCAGCAGTAAAGACAGTTATGGCTACACCTTC
>-|TRBV27|-|TRBJ1-1
CASSLSSYTEAFF
TGTGCCAGCAGTTTATCGTCCTACACTGAAGCTTTCTTT
>-|TRBV18|TRBD1|TRBJ2-3
CASSKGQGTDTQYF
TGTGCCAGCTCAAAGGGACAGGGAACAGATACGCAGTATTTT
>-|TRBV9|TRBD1|TRBJ2-1
CASSTGTGGSDEQFF
TGTGCCAGCAGCACCGGGACAGGGGGCAGCGATGAGCAGTTCTTC
>-|TRBV6-5|-|TRBJ1-1
CASSRQWNTEAFF
TGTGCCAGCAGTCGACAATGGAACACTGAAGCTTTCTTT
>-|TRBV14|TRBD2|TRBJ2-7
CASSPFRGDEQYF
TGTGCCAGCAGCCCTTTTCGGGGGGACGAGCAGTACTTC
>-|TRBV2|-|TRBJ1-5
CASSGAGGNQPQHF
TGTGCCAGCAGTGGTGCGGGAGGCAATCAGCCCCAGCATTTT
>-|TRBV11-2|TRBD1|TRBJ1-1
CASSLGGDAAGGEAFF
TGTGCCAGCAGCCTAGGAGGGGACGCGGCAGGGGGTGAAGCTTTCTTT
>-|TRBV27|-|TRBJ1-1
CASSFGHLNTEAFF
TGTGCCAGCAGTTTCGGACATCTGAACACTGAAGCTTTCTTT
>once|TRBV7-8|TRBD2|TRBJ2-5
CASSLGRGYQETQYF
TGTGCCAGCAGTCTGGGGCGGGGGTACCAAGAGACCCAGTACTTC